These 26 T cell receptor beta chains were all obtained from the same sample, sequenced in a study of human T cells and chemical hapten exposure. Noted time point: patch test 3, about 24 weeks after DPC sensitization. Treatment here: therapeutic diphenylcyclopropenone sensitization with weekly scalp DPC. TCRdb reprocessed the RACE reads via MiXCR and lists one record per CDR3 protein. The sample lists 90,000 to 110,000 distinct CDR3 sequences, around 35% occurring once. Sequencing was performed on whole blood, taken in connection with sensitization to the hapten diphenylcyclopropenone (DPC). The receptors were sampled from a man aged 40-50 years with alopecia areata. Some clones in this sample may be carry-over from other donors' samples.

This clonotype was observed a few times. The rearrangement uses TRBV5-1 and TRBJ2-3, with D maybe TRBD2 (6 bases). Germline V gene lookup returns CDR1 SGHRS and CDR2 YFSETQ. This CDR3 contains 16 residues. Trimming shortened V by 0 bases and J by 2 bases, and 13 bases separated the two germline ends. The CDR3 sequence is CASSLARREDTDTQYF. In DNA form, the CDR3 reads TGCGCCAGCAGCTTGGCCAGGAGGGAGGACACAGATACGCAGTATTTT. Full variable domain (rest looked up from reference TRBV5-1 and TRBJ2-3): KAGVTQTPRYLIKTRGQQVTLSCSPISGHRSVSWYQQTPGQGLQFLFEYFSETQRNKGNFPGRFSGRQFSNSRSEMNVSTLELGDSALYLCASSLARREDTDTQYFGPGTRLTVL.

The rearrangement uses TRBV6-5 and TRBJ1-1; the match to TRBD1 covers 9 bases. This CDR3 is 19 amino acids long. With 7 bases clipped from V and 3 bases from J, the junction kept 21 bases outside the gene matches. Germline CDR1 and CDR2: MNHEY and SVGAGI. The CDR3 bases are TGTGCCAGCACCCATTATGTCGGGACAGGGTATCCTCTGGACACTGAAGCTTTCTTT. It codes for CASTHYVGTGYPLDTEAFF.

This clonotype was recorded a few times. This rearrangement joins TRBV29-1 to TRBJ2-7; 10 bases line up with TRBD1. The CDR3 extends over 13 amino acids. From germline, CDR1 is SQVTM and CDR2 ANQGSEA. V lost 1 base to trimming and J lost 6 bases; unmatched junction nucleotides: 3. The CDR3 sequence is CSVEGQGAVEQYF. The CDR3 DNA reads as TGCAGCGTTGAAGGACAGGGGGCCGTCGAGCAGTACTTC.

The genes are TRBV20-1 and TRBJ2-3; D might be TRBD1 or TRBD2, each matching 6 bases. Germline V gene data show CDR1 as DFQATT and CDR2 as SNEGSKA (reference sequence). The CDR3 loop spans 13 amino acids. V lost 8 bases and J 3 bases, leaving 15 bases between the germline ends. The CDR3 nucleotides read TGCAGTTCCTATCGGGGGCCTACAGATACGCAGTATTTT. This sequence encodes CSSYRGPTDTQYF.

Notes on this clonotype: At one end, the junction sequence differs from germline, possibly due to a read error. V gene TRBV24-1 combines with J gene TRBJ2-6, with D perhaps being TRBD1 or TRBD2 (5 bases each). The CDR3 contains 17 residues. Looked up from germline, CDR1 is KGHDR and CDR2 is SFDVKD. The CDR3 reads CATSGSTGPTGANVLTF. The CDR3 DNA sequence: TGTGCCACCAGTGGTTCAACGGGACCCACTGGAGCCAACGTCCTGACTTTC.

This chain joins TRBV7-9 and TRBJ2-1; 7 bases match TRBD2. This CDR3 region has 14 residues. Germline-derived CDR1 and CDR2 are SEHNR and FQNEAQ (reference sequence). V trimming: 4 bases; J trimming: 6 bases; junction bases outside the gene matches: 6. CDR3 bases: TGTGCCAGCAGCTGGGCGGGAGAACGCAATGAGCAGTTCTTC. This sequence encodes CASSWAGERNEQFF.

There are a few counts of this clonotype. The chain recombines TRBV12-3 or TRBV12-4 with TRBJ1-2; D gene unclear. This CDR3 is built from 15 residues. V was shortened by 6 bases and J by 2 bases, with 16 bases between the two germline ends. The CDR3 is CASSPTGPLNYGYTF. CDR3 nucleotides: TGTGCCAGCAGCCCCACCGGGCCCCTAAACTATGGCTACACCTTC.

The rearrangement joins TRBV9 to TRBJ2-5; D perhaps matches TRBD2 (6 bases). Deletions cut 4 bases from V and 5 bases from J, with 18 bases between. Germline values: CDR1 SGDLS, CDR2 YYNGEE. The CDR3 length is 15 residues. Here the CDR3 DNA reads TGTGCCAGCAGCCCTGGAGGGCCTAGCTGGGAGACCCAGTACTTC. As protein: CASSPGGPSWETQYF.

The CDR3 DNA follows: TGTGCCAGCAGTGAGGCAGGATACAACACAGATACGCAGTATTTT. It yields the protein CASSEAGYNTDTQYF. The chain is built from TRBV6-1 and TRBJ2-3; D is unresolved. V shed 3 bases and J shed 2 bases, with 12 bases lying between them. The germline V gene has CDR1 MNHNS and CDR2 SASEGT. The CDR3 runs 15 residues.

This clonotype came up many times. The genes are TRBV16 and TRBJ1-4; maybe TRBD1 (6 bases). Germline CDR1 is KGHSY and CDR2 is FQNENV. V was clipped by 4 bases and J by 0 bases, with 15 bases between them. This CDR3 region has 17 residues. DNA for the CDR3: TGTGCCAGCAGCCCTAAACCGGGACACGCAACTAATGAAAAACTGTTTTTT. Translation gives CASSPKPGHATNEKLFF.

CDR3 sequence (DNA): TGTGCCAGCACCCGACAGGAAGGCACAGATACGCAGTATTTT. Its translation: CASTRQEGTDTQYF. V is TRBV12-3 or TRBV12-4 and J is TRBJ2-3, with D tentatively TRBD1 (6 bases). The CDR3 sequence is 14 residues long. V lost 7 bases, J lost 1 base, and 12 bases lay in between.

This clonotype has a count of ten or more. The chain carries TRBV28 and TRBJ2-7, with TRBD1 matching over 12 bases. This CDR3 is built from 14 residues. V shed 5 bases, J shed 7 bases, and the junction held 6 bases outside the gene matches. Germline V CDR1 and CDR2: MDHEN, SYDVKM. CDR3 residues: CASSTGTGGGEQYF. DNA for the CDR3: TGTGCCAGCAGTACCGGGACAGGGGGCGGTGAGCAGTACTTC.

The genes are TRBV6-2 or TRBV6-3 and TRBJ2-3, with TRBD2 matching 10 bases. In germline, CDR1 is MNHEY, CDR2 SVGEGT. There are 17 residues in the CDR3. Germline trimming cut 0 bases from V and 4 bases from J; bases unmatched to any gene: 7. The CDR3 here is CASSYSTSGVQADTQYF. The CDR3 DNA sequence: TGTGCCAGCAGTTACTCCACTAGCGGGGTACAGGCAGATACGCAGTATTTT.

The V and J genes are TRBV20-1 and TRBJ2-7, with D possibly matching TRBD2 (5 bases). This CDR3 comprises 15 residues. CDR1 and CDR2 from the germline V gene are DFQATT and SNEGSKA (reference sequence). The germline V and J ends were trimmed by 0 bases and 4 bases, with 16 bases remaining between them. The CDR3 is CSARDARGLKYEQYF. The DNA of the CDR3 is TGCAGTGCTAGAGATGCTCGCGGGCTTAAATACGAGCAGTACTTC.

The chain uses TRBV27 and TRBJ1-2, with 7 bases matching TRBD1. This CDR3 region has 14 residues. Germline lookup yields CDR1 MNHEY and CDR2 SMNVEV (reference sequence). V was clipped by 6 bases and J by 3 bases; unmatched bases: 7. The CDR3: CASRPGQDHYGYTF. CDR3 nucleotide sequence: TGTGCCAGCAGGCCAGGACAGGACCACTATGGCTACACCTTC.

The chain links TRBV20-1 to TRBJ1-6, with a weak D call TRBD1 (6 bases). Trimming left V 4 bases short and J 6 bases short, with 13 bases between. Germline V gene data show CDR1 as DFQATT and CDR2 as SNEGSKA (reference sequence). The CDR3 totals 14 residues. The CDR3 reads CSATTDRINSPLHF. The CDR3 region has the DNA TGCAGTGCTACCACGGACAGAATTAATTCACCCCTCCACTTT.

The chain uses TRBV4-1 and TRBJ2-7; TRBD1 might be the D (5 bases). Germline CDR1 and CDR2: MGHRA and YSYEKL. The CDR3 is 15 amino acids. The germline V and J ends were trimmed by 0 bases and 7 bases, with 16 bases remaining between them. The CDR3 sequence is CASSQEMITGLEQYF. The CDR3 bases are TGCGCCAGCAGCCAAGAAATGATTACAGGCCTGGAGCAGTACTTC.

The chain combines TRBV19 with TRBJ1-6, with D perhaps TRBD1 (5 bases). Trimming pared 7 bases from V and 4 bases from J, leaving 11 bases between. The CDR3 consists of 14 residues. CDR1 is LNHDA, CDR2 SQIVND, per germline (reference sequence). The CDR3 sequence: CASTGRQYNSPLHF. CDR3 bases: TGTGCCAGTACTGGACGACAGTATAATTCACCCCTCCACTTT.

Remarks on this clonotype: An end of the junction differs from the germline gene, which may be a read error. The chain carries TRBV7-8 and TRBJ2-7; either TRBD1 or TRBD2 may fit D (5 bases each). This CDR3 region has 13 residues. CDR1 SGHVS and CDR2 FQNEAQ come from the germline V gene. The CDR3 nucleotides are TGTGCCGGCAGCTTATATGGGACGAATGACGAATACTTC. This encodes CAGSLYGTNDEYF.

The chain is built from TRBV6-5 and TRBJ2-5, with D unclear. Germline assignment: CDR1 MNHEY and CDR2 SVGAGI. This CDR3 has 12 amino acids. Deletions cut 0 bases from V and 5 bases from J, with 4 bases between. CDR3 residues: CASSYSSETQYF. The CDR3 DNA follows: TGTGCCAGCAGTTACTCGTCGGAGACCCAGTACTTC.

V and J are TRBV19 and TRBJ1-2; 7 bases match TRBD1. CDR1 and CDR2 (germline): LNHDA, SQIVND (reference sequence). The CDR3 runs 15 residues. With V trimmed by 9 bases and J by 5 bases, 15 bases remained unmatched. This chain's CDR3 is CASTGQRYGGYGYTF. The DNA for the CDR3 is TGTGCCAGCACGGGACAGCGATATGGGGGATATGGCTACACCTTC.

The rearrangement uses TRBV27 and TRBJ1-5; 7 bases match TRBD1. Looked up from germline, CDR1 is MNHEY and CDR2 is SMNVEV (reference sequence). This CDR3 contains 17 residues. V was pared by 7 bases and J by 1 base, with 13 bases of the junction left unmatched. The CDR3: CASNLNSPGGSNQPQHF. CDR3 bases: TGTGCCAGCAACCTAAACAGCCCAGGGGGAAGCAATCAGCCCCAGCATTTT.

Many counts were recorded for this clonotype. This chain uses TRBV27 with TRBJ1-1; TRBD1 matches 9 bases. The CDR3 is made up of 15 amino acids. Per germline, CDR1 MNHEY and CDR2 SMNVEV (reference sequence). The ends lost 2 bases at V and 5 bases at J; junction bases unmatched: 6. The CDR3 nucleotides are TGTGCCAGCAGTTTAAGGGGACAGGGCCTAACTGAAGCTTTCTTT. Encoded protein: CASSLRGQGLTEAFF.

A few counts support this clonotype. V is TRBV5-1 and J is TRBJ2-4; a weak D match, TRBD2 (6 bases). V lost 0 bases, J lost 9 bases, and 16 bases lay in between. This CDR3 contains 15 residues. Germline assignment: CDR1 SGHRS and CDR2 YFSETQ. For the CDR3, the DNA is TGCGCCAGCAGCTTGGTTGGAGGGGAGAGGGGCATTCAGTACTTC. It codes for CASSLVGGERGIQYF.

This clonotype has a handful of counts. The chain employs TRBV29-1 and TRBJ2-5, with TRBD2 identical over 12 bases. The germline CDR1 and CDR2 sequences are SQVTM and ANQGSEA. Trimming cost V 3 bases and J 4 bases; bases outside gene matches: 3. This CDR3 is 14 amino acids long. The chain's CDR3 is CSVETSGSPETQYF. The CDR3 nucleotides are TGCAGCGTTGAGACTAGCGGGAGCCCAGAGACCCAGTACTTC. Filled out from reference TRBV29-1 and TRBJ2-5, the complete variable domain reads SAVISQKPSRDICQRGTSLTIQCQVDSQVTMMFWYRQQPGQSLTLIATANQGSEATYESGFVIDKFPISRPNLTFSTLTVSNMSPEDSSIYLCSVETSGSPETQYFGPGTRLLVL.

The V call is TRBV3-1, the J call TRBJ1-4; maybe TRBD1 (5 bases). Trimming took 6 bases from V and 12 from J, leaving 14 bases between them. Looked up from germline, CDR1 is LGHDT and CDR2 is YNNKEL (reference sequence). The CDR3 extends over 12 amino acids. CDR3 region: CASRHRSRELFF. The CDR3 nucleotides are TGTGCCAGCAGACACAGGTCTCGGGAACTGTTTTTT.